This TCR beta chain was sequenced in a study of shared clonotypes between healthy human individuals. Study information: The cohort had two women and a few men, ages 18 to 49. Study-level points and caveats: Several donors held about 5% of naive CD4 clonotypes in common. Genetic and exposure-history diversity was limited by the small donor number.

The protocol was immunoSEQ multiplex PCR, while the TCRdb copy is restricted to in-frame clones and leaves out a portion. The sample gives under 1,100,000 clones, around three quarters of which show up once; 0.61% is in the top ten. Notes on this clone: The antigen is unknown.

The length of the CDR3 is 14 residues. Germline assignment: CDR1 SGHDT and CDR2 YYEEEE. V lost 3 bases to trimming and J lost 8 bases, with 14 bases between them. The V gene is TRBV5-6, the J gene TRBJ1-4; D remains unclear. The TCR originated in a man between 18 and 35 years old in good health. Some clones in this sample may be carry-over from other donors' samples. What was sequenced was memory CD4+ T cells from PBMCs. Noted subset: CD45RA-negative fraction. CDR3 region: CASSYLRGREKLFF. In nucleotides, the CDR3 is TGTGCCAGCAGCTATCTTCGGGGTCGAGAAAAACTGTTTTTT.